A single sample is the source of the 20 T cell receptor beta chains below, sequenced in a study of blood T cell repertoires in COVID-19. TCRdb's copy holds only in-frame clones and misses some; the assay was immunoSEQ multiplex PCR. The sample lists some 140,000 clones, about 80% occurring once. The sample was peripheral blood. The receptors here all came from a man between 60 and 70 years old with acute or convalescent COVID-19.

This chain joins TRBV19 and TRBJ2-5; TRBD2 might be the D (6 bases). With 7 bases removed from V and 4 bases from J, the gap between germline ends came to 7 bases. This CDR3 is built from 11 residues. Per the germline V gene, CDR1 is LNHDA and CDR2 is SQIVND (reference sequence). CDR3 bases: TGTGCCAGTACCGGGGGAGAGACCCAGTACTTC. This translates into CASTGGETQYF. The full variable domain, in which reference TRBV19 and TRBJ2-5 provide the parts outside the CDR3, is DGGITQSPKYLFRKEGQNVTLSCEQNLNHDAMYWYRQDPGQGLRLIYYSQIVNDFQKGDIAEGYSVSREKKESFPLTVTSAQKNPTAFYLCASTGGETQYFGPGTRLLVL.

The CDR3 coding sequence is TGTGCCACGCGCCGACTAGCGGGAGAGTACAATGAGCAGTTCTTC. This sequence encodes CATRRLAGEYNEQFF. This chain uses TRBV28 with TRBJ2-1; 12 bases line up with TRBD2. This CDR3 comprises 15 residues. The junction had 8 bases not matched to a gene; V was cut back by 10 bases and J by 4 bases. Germline values: CDR1 MDHEN, CDR2 SYDVKM.

The CDR3, as DNA: TGTGCCAGCAGCCAAGAGGGGGGGACAGGGGGAACAGATACGCAGTATTTT. Its translation: CASSQEGGTGGTDTQYF. J is TRBJ2-3 and V is TRBV4-2, with 11 bases fitting TRBD1. Germline CDR1 and CDR2: LGHNA and YNFKEQ. The CDR3 covers 17 residues. Trimming cost V 0 bases and J 3 bases; bases outside gene matches: 5.

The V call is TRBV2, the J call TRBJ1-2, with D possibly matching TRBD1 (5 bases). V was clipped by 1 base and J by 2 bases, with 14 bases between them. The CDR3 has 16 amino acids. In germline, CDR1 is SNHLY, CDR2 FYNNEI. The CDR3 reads CASSEVEGSPNYGYTF. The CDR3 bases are TGTGCCAGCAGTGAAGTGGAGGGGAGCCCCAACTATGGCTACACCTTC.

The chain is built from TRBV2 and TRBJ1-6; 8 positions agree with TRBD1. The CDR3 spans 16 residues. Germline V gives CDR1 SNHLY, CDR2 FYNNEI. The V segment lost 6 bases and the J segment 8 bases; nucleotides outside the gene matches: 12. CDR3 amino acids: CASSLQGVYRDSPLHF. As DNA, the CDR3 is TGTGCCAGCAGCCTACAGGGGGTGTACCGAGATTCACCCCTCCACTTT.

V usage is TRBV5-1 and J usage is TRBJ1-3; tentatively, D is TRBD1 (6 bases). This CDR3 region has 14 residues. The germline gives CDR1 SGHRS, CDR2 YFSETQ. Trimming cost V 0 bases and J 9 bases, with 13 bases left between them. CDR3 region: CASSLGSGATTIYF. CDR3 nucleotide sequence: TGCGCCAGCAGCTTGGGCTCAGGGGCGACCACCATATATTTT.

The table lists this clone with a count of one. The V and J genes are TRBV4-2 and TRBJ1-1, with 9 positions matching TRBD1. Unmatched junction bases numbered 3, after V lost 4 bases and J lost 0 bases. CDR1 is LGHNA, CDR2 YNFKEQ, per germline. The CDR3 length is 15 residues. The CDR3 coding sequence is TGTGCCAGCAGCCGGGGACAGGGATTGAACACTGAAGCTTTCTTT. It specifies CASSRGQGLNTEAFF.

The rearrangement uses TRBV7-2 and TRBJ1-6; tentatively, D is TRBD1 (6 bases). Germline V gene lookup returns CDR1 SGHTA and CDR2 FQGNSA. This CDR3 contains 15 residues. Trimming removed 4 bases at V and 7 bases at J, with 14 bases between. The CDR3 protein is CASSSGQSQNSPLHF. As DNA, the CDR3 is TGTGCCAGCAGCTCCGGACAGAGCCAAAATTCACCCCTCCACTTT.

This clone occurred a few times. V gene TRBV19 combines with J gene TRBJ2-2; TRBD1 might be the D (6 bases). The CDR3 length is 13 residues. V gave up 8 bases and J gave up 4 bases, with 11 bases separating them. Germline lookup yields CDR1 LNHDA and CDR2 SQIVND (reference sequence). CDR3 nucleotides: TGTGCCAGTCGCCCAGGGGCCACCGGGGAGCTGTTTTTT. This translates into CASRPGATGELFF.

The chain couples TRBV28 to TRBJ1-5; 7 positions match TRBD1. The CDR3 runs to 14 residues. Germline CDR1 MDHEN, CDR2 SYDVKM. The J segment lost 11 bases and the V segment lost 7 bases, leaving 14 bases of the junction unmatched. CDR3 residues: CASTSGQFIRAQHF. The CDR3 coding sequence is TGTGCCAGCACCTCGGGACAGTTCATCAGGGCCCAGCATTTT.

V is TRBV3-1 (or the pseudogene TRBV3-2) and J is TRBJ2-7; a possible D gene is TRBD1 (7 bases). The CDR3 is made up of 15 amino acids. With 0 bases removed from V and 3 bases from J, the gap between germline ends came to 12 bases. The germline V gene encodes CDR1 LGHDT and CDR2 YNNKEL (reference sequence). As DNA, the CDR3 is TGTGCCAGCAGCCAAGATGCAGGGGGAGGCTACGAGCAGTACTTC. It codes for CASSQDAGGGYEQYF.

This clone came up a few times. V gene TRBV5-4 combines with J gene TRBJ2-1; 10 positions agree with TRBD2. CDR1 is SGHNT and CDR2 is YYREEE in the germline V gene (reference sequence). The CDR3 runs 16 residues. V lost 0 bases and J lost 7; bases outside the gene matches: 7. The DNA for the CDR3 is TGTGCCAGCAGCTTGGGGGCTAGCGGGAGTGGTAATGAGCAGTTCTTC. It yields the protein CASSLGASGSGNEQFF.

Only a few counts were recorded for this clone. CDR3: CASSPYQGNSPLHF. The CDR3, as DNA: TGCGCCAGCAGCCCGTACCAGGGGAATTCACCCCTCCACTTT. The V call is TRBV4-1, the J call TRBJ1-6; TRBD1 is a possible D gene (6 bases). The V gene lost 4 bases and the J gene lost 7 bases, with 11 bases spanning the gap. Germline-derived CDR1 and CDR2 are MGHRA and YSYEKL. This CDR3 spans 14 amino acids.

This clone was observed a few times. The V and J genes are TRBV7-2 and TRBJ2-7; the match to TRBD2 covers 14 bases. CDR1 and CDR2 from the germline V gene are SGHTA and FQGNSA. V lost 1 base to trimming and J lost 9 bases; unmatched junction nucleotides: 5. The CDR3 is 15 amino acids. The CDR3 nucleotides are TGTGCCAGCAGCTTAGGGGGACTAGCGGGAGAGGTGCAGTACTTC. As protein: CASSLGGLAGEVQYF. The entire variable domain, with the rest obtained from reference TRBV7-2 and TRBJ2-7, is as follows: GAGVSQSPSNKVTEKGKDVELRCDPISGHTALYWYRQSLGQGLEFLIYFQGNSAPDKSGLPSDRFSAERTGGSVSTLTIQRTQQEDSAVYLCASSLGGLAGEVQYFGPGTRLTVT.

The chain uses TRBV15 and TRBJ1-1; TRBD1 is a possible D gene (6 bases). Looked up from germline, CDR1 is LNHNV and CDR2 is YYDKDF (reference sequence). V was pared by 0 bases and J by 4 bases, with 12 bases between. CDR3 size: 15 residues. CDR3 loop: CATSRDQGFSTEAFF. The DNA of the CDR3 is TGTGCCACCAGCAGAGATCAGGGGTTCAGCACTGAAGCTTTCTTT. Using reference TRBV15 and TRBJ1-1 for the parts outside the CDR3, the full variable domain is DAMVIQNPRYQVTQFGKPVTLSCSQTLNHNVMYWYQQKSSQAPKLLFHYYDKDFNNEADTPDNFQSRRPNTSFCFLDIRSPGLGDTAMYLCATSRDQGFSTEAFFGQGTRLTVV.

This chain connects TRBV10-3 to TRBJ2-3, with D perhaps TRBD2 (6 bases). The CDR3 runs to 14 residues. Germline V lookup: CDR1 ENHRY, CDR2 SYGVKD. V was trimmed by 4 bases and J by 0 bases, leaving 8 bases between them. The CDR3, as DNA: TGTGCCATCAGTGGACTAGGGAGCACAGATACGCAGTATTTT. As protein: CAISGLGSTDTQYF.

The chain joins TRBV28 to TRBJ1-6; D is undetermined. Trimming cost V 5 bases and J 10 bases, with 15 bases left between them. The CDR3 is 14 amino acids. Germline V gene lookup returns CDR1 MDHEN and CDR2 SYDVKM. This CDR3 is CASSPQARHSPLHF. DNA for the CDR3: TGTGCCAGCAGTCCTCAGGCCCGCCACTCACCCCTCCACTTT.

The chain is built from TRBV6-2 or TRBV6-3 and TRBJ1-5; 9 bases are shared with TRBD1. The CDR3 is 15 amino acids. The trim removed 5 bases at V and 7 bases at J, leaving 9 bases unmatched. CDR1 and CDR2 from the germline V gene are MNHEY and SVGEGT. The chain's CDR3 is CASSIQQGAWQPQHF. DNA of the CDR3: TGTGCCAGCAGTATCCAACAGGGGGCTTGGCAGCCCCAGCATTTT.

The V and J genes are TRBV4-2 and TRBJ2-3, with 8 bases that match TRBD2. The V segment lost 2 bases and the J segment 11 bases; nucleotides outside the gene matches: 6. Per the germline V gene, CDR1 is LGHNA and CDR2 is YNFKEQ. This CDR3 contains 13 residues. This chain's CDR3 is CASSQNSGNQQYF. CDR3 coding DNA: TGTGCCAGCAGCCAAAATAGCGGGAACCAGCAGTATTTT.

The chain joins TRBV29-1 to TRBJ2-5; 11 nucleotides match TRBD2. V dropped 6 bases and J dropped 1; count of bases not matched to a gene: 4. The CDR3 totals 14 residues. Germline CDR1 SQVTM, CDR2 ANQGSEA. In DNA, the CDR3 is TGCAGCGTATCGGGACTAGCGGTCCAAGAGACCCAGTACTTC. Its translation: CSVSGLAVQETQYF.